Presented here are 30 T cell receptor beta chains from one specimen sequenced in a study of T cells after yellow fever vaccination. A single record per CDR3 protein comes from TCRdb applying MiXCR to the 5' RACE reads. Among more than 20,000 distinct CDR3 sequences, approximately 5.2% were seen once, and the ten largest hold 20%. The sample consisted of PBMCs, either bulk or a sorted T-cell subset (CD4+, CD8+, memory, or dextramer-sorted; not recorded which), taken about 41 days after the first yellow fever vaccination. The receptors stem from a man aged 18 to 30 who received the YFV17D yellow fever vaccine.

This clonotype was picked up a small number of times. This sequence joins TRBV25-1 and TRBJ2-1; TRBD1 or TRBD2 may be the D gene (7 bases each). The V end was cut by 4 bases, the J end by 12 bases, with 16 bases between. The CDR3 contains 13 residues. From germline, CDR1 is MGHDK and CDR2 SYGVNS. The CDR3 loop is CASSVNRGDRQFF. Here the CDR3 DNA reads TGTGCCAGCAGTGTCAACCGGGGGGACAGGCAGTTCTTC. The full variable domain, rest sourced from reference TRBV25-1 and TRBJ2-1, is EADIYQTPRYLVIGTGKKITLECSQTMGHDKMYWYQQDPGMELHLIHYSYGVNSTEKGDLSSESTVSRIRTEHFPLTLESARPSHTSQYLCASSVNRGDRQFFGPGTRLTVL.

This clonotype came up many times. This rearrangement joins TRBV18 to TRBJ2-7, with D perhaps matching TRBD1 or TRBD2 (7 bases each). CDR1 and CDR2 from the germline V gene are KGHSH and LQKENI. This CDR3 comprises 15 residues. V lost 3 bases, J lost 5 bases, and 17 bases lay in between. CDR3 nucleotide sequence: TGTGCCAGCTCACCGGATCACAGGGGAGGGAACGAGCAGTACTTC. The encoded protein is CASSPDHRGGNEQYF.

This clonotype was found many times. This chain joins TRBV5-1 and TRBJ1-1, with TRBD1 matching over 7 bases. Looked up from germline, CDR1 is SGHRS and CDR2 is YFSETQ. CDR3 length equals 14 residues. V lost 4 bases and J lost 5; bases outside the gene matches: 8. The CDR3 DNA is TGCGCCAGCAGCCCTGGGACAGTGGAGACTGAAGCTTTCTTT. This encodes CASSPGTVETEAFF.

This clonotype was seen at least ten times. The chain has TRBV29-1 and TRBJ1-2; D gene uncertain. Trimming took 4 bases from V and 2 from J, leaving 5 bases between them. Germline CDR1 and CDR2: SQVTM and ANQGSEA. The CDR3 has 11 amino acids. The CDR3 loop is CSVGVNYGYTF. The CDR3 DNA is TGCAGCGTTGGGGTGAACTATGGCTACACCTTC. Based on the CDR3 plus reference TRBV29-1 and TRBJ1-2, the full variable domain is SAVISQKPSRDICQRGTSLTIQCQVDSQVTMMFWYRQQPGQSLTLIATANQGSEATYESGFVIDKFPISRPNLTFSTLTVSNMSPEDSSIYLCSVGVNYGYTFGSGTRLTVV.

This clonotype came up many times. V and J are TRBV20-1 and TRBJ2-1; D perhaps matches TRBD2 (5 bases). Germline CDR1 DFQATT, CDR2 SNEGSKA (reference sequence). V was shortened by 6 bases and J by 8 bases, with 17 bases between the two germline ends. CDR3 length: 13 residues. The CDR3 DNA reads TGCAGTGCCCCGGACTGGCGGTGGGATGAGCAGTTCTTC. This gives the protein CSAPDWRWDEQFF.

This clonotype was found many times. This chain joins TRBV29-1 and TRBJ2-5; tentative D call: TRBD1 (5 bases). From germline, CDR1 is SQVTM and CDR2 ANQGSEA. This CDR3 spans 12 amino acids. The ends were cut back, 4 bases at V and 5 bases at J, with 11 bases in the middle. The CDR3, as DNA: TGCAGCGTTGTAGAGACAGTCGAGACCCAGTACTTC. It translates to CSVVETVETQYF.

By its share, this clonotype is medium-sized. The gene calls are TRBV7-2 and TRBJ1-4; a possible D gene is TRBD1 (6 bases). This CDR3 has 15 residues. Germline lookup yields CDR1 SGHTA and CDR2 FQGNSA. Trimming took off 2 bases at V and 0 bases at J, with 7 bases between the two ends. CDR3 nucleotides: TGTGCCAGCAGCTTAACAGGGTCAACTAATGAAAAACTGTTTTTT. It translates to CASSLTGSTNEKLFF.

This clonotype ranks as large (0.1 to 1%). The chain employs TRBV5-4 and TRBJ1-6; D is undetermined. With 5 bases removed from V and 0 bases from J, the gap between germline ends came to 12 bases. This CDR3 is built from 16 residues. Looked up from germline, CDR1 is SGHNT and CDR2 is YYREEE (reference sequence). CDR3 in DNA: TGTGCCAGCAGGGCCATGAAGGGCTCCTATAATTCACCCCTCCACTTT. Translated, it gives CASRAMKGSYNSPLHF. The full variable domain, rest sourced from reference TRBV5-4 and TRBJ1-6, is ETGVTQSPTHLIKTRGQQVTLRCSSQSGHNTVSWYQQALGQGPQFIFQYYREEENGRGNFPPRFSGLQFPNYSSELNVNALELDDSALYLCASRAMKGSYNSPLHFGNGTRLTVT.

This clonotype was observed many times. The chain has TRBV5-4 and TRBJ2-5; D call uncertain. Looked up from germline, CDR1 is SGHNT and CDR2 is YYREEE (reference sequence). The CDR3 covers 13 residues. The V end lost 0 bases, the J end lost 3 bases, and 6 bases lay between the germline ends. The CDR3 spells CASSLAKKETQYF. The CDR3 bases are TGTGCCAGCAGCTTGGCCAAAAAAGAGACCCAGTACTTC.

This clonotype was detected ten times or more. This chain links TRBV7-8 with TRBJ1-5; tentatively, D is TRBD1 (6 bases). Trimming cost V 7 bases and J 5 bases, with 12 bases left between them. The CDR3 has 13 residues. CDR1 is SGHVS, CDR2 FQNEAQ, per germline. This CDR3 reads CASTPGDHQPQHF. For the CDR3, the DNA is TGTGCCAGCACCCCAGGGGACCATCAGCCCCAGCATTTT. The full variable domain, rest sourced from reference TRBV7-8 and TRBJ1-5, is GAGVSQSPRYKVAKRGQDVALRCDPISGHVSLFWYQQALGQGPEFLTYFQNEAQLDKSGLPSDRFFAERPEGSVSTLKIQRTQQEDSAVYLCASTPGDHQPQHFGDGTRLSIL.

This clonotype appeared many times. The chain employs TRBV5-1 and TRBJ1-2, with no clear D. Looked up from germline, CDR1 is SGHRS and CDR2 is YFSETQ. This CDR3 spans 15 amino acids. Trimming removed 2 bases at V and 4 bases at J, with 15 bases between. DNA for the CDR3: TGCGCCAGCAGCTTAGTAGAGAGAGACCCCTATGGCTACACCTTC. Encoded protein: CASSLVERDPYGYTF.

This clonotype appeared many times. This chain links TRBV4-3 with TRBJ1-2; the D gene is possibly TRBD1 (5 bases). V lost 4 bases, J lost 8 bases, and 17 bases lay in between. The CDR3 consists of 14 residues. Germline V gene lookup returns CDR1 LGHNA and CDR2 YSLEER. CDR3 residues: CASSRQREGRGYTF. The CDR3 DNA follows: TGCGCCAGCAGCCGCCAAAGGGAGGGGCGAGGCTACACCTTC.

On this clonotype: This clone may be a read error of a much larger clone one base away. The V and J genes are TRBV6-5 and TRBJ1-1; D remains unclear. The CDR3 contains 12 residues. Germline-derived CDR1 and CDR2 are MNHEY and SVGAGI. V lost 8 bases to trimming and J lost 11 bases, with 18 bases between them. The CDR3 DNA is TGTGCCAGCGGTTCTCCCCAAAAAACGGCTTTCTTT. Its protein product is CASGSPQKTAFF.

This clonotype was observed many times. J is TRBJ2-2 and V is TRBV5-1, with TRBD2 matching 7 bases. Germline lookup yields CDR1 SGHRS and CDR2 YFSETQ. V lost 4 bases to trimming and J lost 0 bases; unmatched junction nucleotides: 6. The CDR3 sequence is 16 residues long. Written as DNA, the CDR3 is TGCGCCAGCAGCCCGAGGGGAGGGGCGAACACCGGGGAGCTGTTTTTT. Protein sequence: CASSPRGGANTGELFF.

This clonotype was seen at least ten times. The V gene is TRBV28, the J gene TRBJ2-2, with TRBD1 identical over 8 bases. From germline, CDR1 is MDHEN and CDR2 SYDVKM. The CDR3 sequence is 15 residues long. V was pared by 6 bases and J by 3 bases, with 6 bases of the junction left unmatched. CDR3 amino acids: CASSSGQDDTGELFF. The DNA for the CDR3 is TGTGCCAGCAGCTCGGGACAGGACGACACCGGGGAGCTGTTTTTT. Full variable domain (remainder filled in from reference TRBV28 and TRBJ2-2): DVKVTQSSRYLVKRTGEKVFLECVQDMDHENMFWYRQDPGLGLRLIYFSYDVKMKEKGDIPEGYSVSREKKERFSLILESASTNQTSMYLCASSSGQDDTGELFFGEGSRLTVL.

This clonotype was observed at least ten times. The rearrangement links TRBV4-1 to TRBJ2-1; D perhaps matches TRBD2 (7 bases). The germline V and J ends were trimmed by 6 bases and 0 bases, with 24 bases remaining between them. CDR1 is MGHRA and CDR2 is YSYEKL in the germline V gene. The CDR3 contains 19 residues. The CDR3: CASSQGRLRGGSSYNEQFF. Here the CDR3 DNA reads TGCGCCAGCAGTCAGGGAAGGTTGAGGGGGGGCAGCTCCTACAATGAGCAGTTCTTC.

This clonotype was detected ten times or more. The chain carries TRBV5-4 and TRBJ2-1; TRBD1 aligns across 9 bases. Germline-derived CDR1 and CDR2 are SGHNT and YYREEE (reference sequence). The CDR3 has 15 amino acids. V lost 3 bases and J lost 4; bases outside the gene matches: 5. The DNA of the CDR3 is TGTGCCAGCAGCTGGGACAGGGAGTTTTACAATGAGCAGTTCTTC. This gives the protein CASSWDREFYNEQFF.

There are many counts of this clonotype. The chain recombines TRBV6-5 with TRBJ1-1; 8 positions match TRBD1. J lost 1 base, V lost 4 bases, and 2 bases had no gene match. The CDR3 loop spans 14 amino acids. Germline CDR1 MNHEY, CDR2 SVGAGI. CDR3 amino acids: CASSWTGRNTEAFF. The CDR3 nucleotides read TGTGCCAGCAGTTGGACAGGGAGGAACACTGAAGCTTTCTTT.

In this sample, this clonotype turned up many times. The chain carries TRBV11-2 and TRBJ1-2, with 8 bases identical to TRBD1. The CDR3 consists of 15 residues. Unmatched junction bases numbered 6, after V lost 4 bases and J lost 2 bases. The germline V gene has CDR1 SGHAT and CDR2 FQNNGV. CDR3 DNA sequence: TGTGCCAGCAGCTCGATCCGGACAGGGAACTATGGCTACACCTTC. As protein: CASSSIRTGNYGYTF. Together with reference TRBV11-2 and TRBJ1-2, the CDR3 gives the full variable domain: EAGVAQSPRYKIIEKRQSVAFWCNPISGHATLYWYQQILGQGPKLLIQFQNNGVVDDSQLPKDRFSAERLKGVDSTLKIQPAKLEDSAVYLCASSSIRTGNYGYTFGSGTRLTVV.

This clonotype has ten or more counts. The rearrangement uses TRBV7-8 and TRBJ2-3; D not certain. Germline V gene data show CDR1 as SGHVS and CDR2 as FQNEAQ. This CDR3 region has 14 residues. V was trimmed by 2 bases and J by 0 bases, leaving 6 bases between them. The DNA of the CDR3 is TGTGCCAGCAGCTTACAGGCTAGCACAGATACGCAGTATTTT. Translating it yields CASSLQASTDTQYF.

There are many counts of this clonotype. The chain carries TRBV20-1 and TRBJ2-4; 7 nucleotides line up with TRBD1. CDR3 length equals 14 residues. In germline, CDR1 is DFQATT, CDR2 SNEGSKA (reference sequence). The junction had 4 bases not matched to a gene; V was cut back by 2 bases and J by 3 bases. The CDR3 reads CSARYRGDKNIQYF. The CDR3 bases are TGCAGTGCTAGATACAGGGGCGACAAAAACATTCAGTACTTC.

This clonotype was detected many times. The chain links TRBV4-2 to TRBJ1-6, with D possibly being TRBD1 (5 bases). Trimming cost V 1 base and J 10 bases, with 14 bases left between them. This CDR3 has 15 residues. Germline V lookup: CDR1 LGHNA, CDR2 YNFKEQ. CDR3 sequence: CASSQGGGVNSPLHF. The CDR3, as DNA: TGTGCCAGCAGCCAAGGGGGGGGGGTCAACTCACCCCTCCACTTT.

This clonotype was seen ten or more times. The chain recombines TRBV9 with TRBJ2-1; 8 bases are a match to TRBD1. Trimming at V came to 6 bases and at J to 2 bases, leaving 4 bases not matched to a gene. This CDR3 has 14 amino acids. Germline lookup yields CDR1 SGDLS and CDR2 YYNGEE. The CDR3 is CASTPQGAYNEQFF. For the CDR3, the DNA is TGTGCCAGCACCCCACAGGGGGCCTACAATGAGCAGTTCTTC.

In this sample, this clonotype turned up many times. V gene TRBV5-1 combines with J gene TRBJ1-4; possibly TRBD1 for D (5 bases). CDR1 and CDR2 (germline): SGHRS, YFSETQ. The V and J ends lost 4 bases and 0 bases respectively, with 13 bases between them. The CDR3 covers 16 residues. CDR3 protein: CASSPSGGTTNEKLFF. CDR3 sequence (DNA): TGCGCCAGCAGCCCCAGCGGGGGTACAACTAATGAAAAACTGTTTTTT.

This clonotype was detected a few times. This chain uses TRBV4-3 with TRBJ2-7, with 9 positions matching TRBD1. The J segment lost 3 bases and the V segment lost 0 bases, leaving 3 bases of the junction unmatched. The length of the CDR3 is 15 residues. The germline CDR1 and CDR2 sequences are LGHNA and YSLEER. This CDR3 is CASSQDRDRVYEQYF. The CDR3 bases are TGCGCCAGCAGCCAAGATCGGGACAGGGTCTACGAGCAGTACTTC.

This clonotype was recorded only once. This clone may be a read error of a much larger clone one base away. The CDR3 protein is CDSSDSRGVSTGELFF. The CDR3 DNA follows: TGTGACAGCAGTGACTCGAGGGGGGTCTCCACCGGGGAGCTGTTTTTT. This chain joins TRBV6-4 and TRBJ2-2; D possibly uses TRBD1 or TRBD2 (6 bases each). The germline gives CDR1 MRHNA, CDR2 SNTAGT. CDR3 size: 16 residues.

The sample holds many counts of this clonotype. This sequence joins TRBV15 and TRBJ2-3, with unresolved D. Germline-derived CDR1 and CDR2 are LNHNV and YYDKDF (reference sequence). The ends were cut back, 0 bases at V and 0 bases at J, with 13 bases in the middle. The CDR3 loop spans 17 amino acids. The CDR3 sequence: CATSRDPRLRSTDTQYF. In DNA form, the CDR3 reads TGTGCCACCAGCAGAGATCCCAGGTTGAGGAGCACAGATACGCAGTATTTT.

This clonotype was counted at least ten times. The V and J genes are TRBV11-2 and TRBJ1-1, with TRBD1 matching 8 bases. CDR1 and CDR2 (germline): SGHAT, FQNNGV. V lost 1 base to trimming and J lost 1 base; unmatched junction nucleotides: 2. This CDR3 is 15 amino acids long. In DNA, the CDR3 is TGTGCCAGCAGCTTAGCCGGGACAGGGAACACTGAAGCTTTCTTT. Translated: CASSLAGTGNTEAFF.

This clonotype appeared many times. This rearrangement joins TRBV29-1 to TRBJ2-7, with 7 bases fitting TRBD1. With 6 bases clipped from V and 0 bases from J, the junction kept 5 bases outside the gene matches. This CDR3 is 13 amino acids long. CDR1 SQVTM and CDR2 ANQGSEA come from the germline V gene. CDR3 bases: TGCAGCGTCTTCCGACAGGGCTCCTACGAGCAGTACTTC. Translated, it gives CSVFRQGSYEQYF.

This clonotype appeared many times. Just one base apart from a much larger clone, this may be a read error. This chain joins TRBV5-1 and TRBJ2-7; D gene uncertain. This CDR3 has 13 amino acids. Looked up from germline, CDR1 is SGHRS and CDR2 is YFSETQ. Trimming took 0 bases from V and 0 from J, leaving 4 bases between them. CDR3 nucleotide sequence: TGCGCCAGCAGCTTGGGCAGCTCCTACGAGCAGTACTTC. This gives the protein CASSLGSSYEQYF.